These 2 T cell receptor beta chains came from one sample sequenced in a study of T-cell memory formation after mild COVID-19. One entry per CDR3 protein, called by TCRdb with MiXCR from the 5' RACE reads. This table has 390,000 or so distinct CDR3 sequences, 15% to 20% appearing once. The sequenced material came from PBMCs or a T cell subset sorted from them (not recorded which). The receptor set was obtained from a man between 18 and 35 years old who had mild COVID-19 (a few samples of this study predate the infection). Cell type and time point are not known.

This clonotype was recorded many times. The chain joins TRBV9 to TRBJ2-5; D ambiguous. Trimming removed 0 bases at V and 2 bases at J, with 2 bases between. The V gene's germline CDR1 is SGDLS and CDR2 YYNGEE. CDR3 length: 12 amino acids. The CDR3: CASSVEQETQYF. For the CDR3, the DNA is TGTGCCAGCAGCGTAGAGCAAGAGACCCAGTACTTC.

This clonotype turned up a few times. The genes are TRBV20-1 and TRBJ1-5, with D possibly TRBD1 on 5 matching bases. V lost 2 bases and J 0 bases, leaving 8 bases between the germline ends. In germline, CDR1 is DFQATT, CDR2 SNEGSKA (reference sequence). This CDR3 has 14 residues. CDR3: CSARRGNSNQPQHF. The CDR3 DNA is TGCAGTGCTAGACGGGGGAATAGCAATCAGCCCCAGCATTTT.